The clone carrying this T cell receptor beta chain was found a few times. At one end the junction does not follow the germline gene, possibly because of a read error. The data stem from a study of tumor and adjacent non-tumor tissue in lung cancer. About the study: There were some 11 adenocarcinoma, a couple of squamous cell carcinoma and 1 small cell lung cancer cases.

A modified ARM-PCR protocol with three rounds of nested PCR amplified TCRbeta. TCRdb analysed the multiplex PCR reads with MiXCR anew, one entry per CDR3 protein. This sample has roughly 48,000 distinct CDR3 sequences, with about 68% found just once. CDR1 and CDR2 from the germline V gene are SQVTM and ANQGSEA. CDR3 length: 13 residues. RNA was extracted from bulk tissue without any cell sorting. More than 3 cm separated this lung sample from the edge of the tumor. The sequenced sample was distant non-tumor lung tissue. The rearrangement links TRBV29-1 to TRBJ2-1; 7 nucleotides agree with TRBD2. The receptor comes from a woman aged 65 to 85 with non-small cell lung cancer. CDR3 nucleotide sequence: TGTAGCGTTGAAGTGGCTAGCGGAGTTGAGCAGTTCTTC. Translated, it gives CSVEVASGVEQFF.